A single T cell receptor (beta chain) is shown here with its context. This entry comes from a study of blood T cell repertoires in COVID-19. Study-wide context: PBMCs, B-cell-depleted T cells, or T cells provided the cDNA or gDNA that made up the material.

The CDR3 is 16 amino acids. V lost 5 bases and J lost 3; bases outside the gene matches: 11. Germline V CDR1 and CDR2: MDHEN, SYDVKM. Study processing details: The assay estimated nucleated cells by amplifying reference gene primers. TCRdb keeps only in-frame clones here, not all; method: immunoSEQ multiplex PCR. D and trimming come from the DNA, and the V and J calls and clone size come from that table. Of about 220,000 clones listed, around four fifths are singletons. The sequence came from a woman in her forties or fifties with acute or convalescent COVID-19. The chain links TRBV28 to TRBJ2-7; 9 bases map to TRBD1. Material: peripheral blood. DNA for the CDR3: TGTGCCAGCAGTCGGTACCTACAGGGGGCATTCTACGAGCAGTACTTC. This encodes CASSRYLQGAFYEQYF.